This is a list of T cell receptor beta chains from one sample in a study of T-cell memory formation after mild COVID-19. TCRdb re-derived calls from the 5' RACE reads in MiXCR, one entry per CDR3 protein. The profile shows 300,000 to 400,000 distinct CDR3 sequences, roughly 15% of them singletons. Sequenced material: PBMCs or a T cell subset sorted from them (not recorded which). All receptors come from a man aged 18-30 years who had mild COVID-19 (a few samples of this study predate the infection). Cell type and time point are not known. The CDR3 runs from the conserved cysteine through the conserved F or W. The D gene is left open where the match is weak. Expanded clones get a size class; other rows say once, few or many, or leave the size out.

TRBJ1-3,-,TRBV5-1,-,CASSLVGSFSGNTIYF,TGCGCCAGCAGCTTGGTTGGCAGTTTCTCTGGAAACACCATATATTTT
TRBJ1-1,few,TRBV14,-,CASSSSDRPGTEAFF,TGTGCCAGCAGCAGTAGCGACAGGCCCGGCACTGAAGCTTTCTTT
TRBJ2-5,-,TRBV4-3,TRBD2,CASSQDLAATGETQYF,TGCGCCAGCAGCCAAGATCTAGCGGCGACCGGAGAGACCCAGTACTTC
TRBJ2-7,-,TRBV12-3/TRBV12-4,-,CASPIRAEQYF,TGTGCCAGCCCAATCAGGGCCGAGCAGTACTTC
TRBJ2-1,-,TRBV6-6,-,CASRKDNEQFF,TGTGCCAGCCGGAAAGACAATGAGCAGTTCTTC
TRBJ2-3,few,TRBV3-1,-,CASSREAGTGTDTQYF,TGTGCCAGCAGCCGGGAGGCGGGGACGGGCACAGATACGCAGTATTTT
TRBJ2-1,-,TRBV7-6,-,CASSYRQDLAEQFF,TGTGCCAGCAGCTACCGCCAGGACCTGGCTGAGCAGTTCTTC
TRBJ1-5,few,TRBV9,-,CASSVGGGQPQHF,TGTGCCAGCAGCGTAGGGGGGGGTCAGCCCCAGCATTTT
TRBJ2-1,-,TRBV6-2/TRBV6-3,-,CASTDRTFNNEQFF,TGTGCCAGCACCGATCGGACATTTAACAATGAGCAGTTCTTC
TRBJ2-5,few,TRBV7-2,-,CASSSERGRRQETQYF,TGTGCCAGCAGCTCAGAACGGGGGCGGCGCCAAGAGACCCAGTACTTC
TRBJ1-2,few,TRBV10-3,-,CAISQGDYGYTF,TGTGCCATCAGCCAGGGCGACTATGGCTACACCTTC
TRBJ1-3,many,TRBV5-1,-,CASSLFSDGNTIYF,TGCGCCAGCAGCTTGTTCTCAGATGGAAACACCATATATTTT
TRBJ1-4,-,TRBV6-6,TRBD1,CASSWTGTNEKLFF,TGTGCCAGCAGTTGGACAGGAACTAATGAAAAACTGTTTTTT
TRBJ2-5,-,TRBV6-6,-,CASSRSLGIGETQYF,TGTGCCAGCAGCAGGAGCTTGGGGATTGGTGAGACCCAGTACTTC
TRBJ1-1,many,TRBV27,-,CASSLGPGEVYTEAFF,TGTGCCAGCAGTTTAGGGCCAGGGGAGGTGTACACTGAAGCTTTCTTT
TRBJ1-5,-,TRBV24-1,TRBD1,CATSDPGTGSNQPQHF,TGTGCCACCAGTGACCCCGGGACAGGTAGCAATCAGCCCCAGCATTTT
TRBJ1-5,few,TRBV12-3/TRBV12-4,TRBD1,CASSSGTVNSNQPQHF,TGTGCCAGCAGCTCCGGGACAGTTAATAGCAATCAGCCCCAGCATTTT
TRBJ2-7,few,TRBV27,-,CASSMLGQGPYEQYF,TGTGCCAGCAGCATGCTGGGGCAGGGGCCCTACGAGCAGTACTTC
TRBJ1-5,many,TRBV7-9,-,CASSSAGVNQPQHF,TGTGCCAGCAGCTCGGCAGGGGTCAATCAGCCCCAGCATTTT
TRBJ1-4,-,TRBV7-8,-,CASSLPEEGYEKLFF,TGTGCCAGCAGCCTTCCGGAGGAGGGTTATGAAAAACTGTTTTTT
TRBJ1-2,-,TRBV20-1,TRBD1,CSARDPGGYGYTF,TGCAGTGCTAGAGATCCAGGGGGCTATGGCTACACCTTC
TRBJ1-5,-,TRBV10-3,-,CAISDVSGAQHF,TGTGCCATCAGTGACGTCTCCGGGGCCCAGCATTTT
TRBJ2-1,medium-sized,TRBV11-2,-,CASSLLSPEYYNEQFF,TGTGCCAGCAGCTTATTGTCCCCGGAGTACTACAATGAGCAGTTCTTC
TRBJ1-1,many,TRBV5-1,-,CASSLQTVGTEAFF,TGCGCCAGCAGCTTACAAACAGTCGGCACTGAAGCTTTCTTT
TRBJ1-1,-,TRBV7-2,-,CASSLSWRGGEAFF,TGTGCCAGCAGCTTAAGTTGGCGCGGCGGTGAAGCTTTCTTT
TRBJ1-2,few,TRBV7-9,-,CASSLDLTGGYTF,TGTGCCAGCAGCTTAGACCTCACGGGTGGCTACACCTTC
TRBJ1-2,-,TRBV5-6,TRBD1,CASSLRTGVHLYGYTF,TGTGCCAGCAGCTTGCGTACAGGGGTTCATCTCTATGGCTACACCTTC
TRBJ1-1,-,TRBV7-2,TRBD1,CASSSRGDRAAFF,TGTGCCAGCAGCTCGAGGGGGGACAGGGCAGCTTTCTTT
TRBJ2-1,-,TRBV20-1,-,CSARDAAAGGNEQFF,TGCAGTGCTAGAGATGCGGCCGCCGGGGGCAATGAGCAGTTCTTC
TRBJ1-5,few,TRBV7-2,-,CASSQGTLGNQPQHF,TGTGCCAGCAGCCAGGGGACTTTAGGCAATCAGCCCCAGCATTTT
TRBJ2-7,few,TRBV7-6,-,CASSPGVGREQYF,TGTGCCAGCAGCCCCGGGGTAGGGCGGGAGCAGTACTTC
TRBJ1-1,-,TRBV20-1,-,CSADKGSEAREAFF,TGCAGTGCTGATAAGGGGAGTGAGGCTCGGGAAGCTTTCTTT
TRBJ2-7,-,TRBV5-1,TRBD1,CASSLSGTGSEEQYF,TGCGCCAGCAGCCTTTCCGGGACAGGGTCGGAAGAGCAGTACTTC
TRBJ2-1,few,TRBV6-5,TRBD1,CASSYRDSRYNEQFF,TGTGCCAGCAGTTACCGGGACAGTAGATACAATGAGCAGTTCTTC
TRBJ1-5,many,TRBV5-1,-,CASSFNGAQPQHF,TGCGCCAGCAGCTTCAACGGGGCCCAGCCCCAGCATTTT
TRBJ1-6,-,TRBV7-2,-,CASSLLTGRRSSYNSPLHF,TGTGCCAGCAGCTTATTAACGGGTCGCAGGAGCTCCTATAATTCACCCCTCCACTTT
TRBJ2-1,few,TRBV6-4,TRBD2,CASSNSGGQYSNEQFF,TGTGCCAGCAGTAACAGCGGGGGACAATACTCCAATGAGCAGTTCTTC
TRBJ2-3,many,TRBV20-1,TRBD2,CSATRRGGAGEDTQYF,TGCAGTGCTACCCGGCGGGGGGGCGCTGGGGAGGATACGCAGTATTTT
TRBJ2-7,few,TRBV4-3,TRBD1,CASSQDDRGYEQYF,TGCGCCAGCAGCCAAGATGACAGGGGGTACGAGCAGTACTTC
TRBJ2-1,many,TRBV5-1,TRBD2,CASSLAVAGGPDEQFF,TGCGCCAGCAGCTTGGCCGTAGCGGGGGGGCCGGATGAGCAGTTCTTC